This TCR beta chain was found in a study of cytomegalovirus exposure and HLA in healthy donors. Study conclusions and caveats: In vitro experiments confirmed that a few CMV-associated chains were specific for CMV antigens. The presence/absence work took it that sequencing depth was about the same across donors.

PCR was performed using 60 Vbeta and 13 Jbeta primers. The method was immunoSEQ multiplex PCR; TCRdb's version includes in-frame clones alone and lacks a portion of them. The table has some 180,000 clones, 65% to 90% seen once; the top ten hold 2% to 2.5%. With respect to this clone: Its antigen is not identified.

The sequence was obtained from a male donor in good health and CMV-seronegative. The sequenced material came from PBMCs.

In nucleotides, the CDR3 is TGTGCCAGCAGCCCGGAACCAGGTCAGCCCCAGCATTTT. Translation gives CASSPEPGQPQHF. The chain links TRBV7-2 to TRBJ1-5; D gene uncertain. The V end lost 5 bases, the J end lost 6 bases, and 11 bases lay between the germline ends. Germline V gives CDR1 SGHTA, CDR2 FQGNSA. This CDR3 is 13 amino acids long.